Below, 27 T cell receptor beta chains from the same sample are listed, as sequenced in a study of T cells in Graves' hyperthyroidism and ophthalmopathy. Amplification of TCR beta CDR3 regions was performed using RNA transcripts as template. When the TCR CDR3 underwent first-round RT-PCR, the HTBI primer set was used. One entry per CDR3 protein, called by TCRdb with MiXCR from the multiplex PCR reads. The sample carries about 300,000 distinct CDR3 sequences, approximately 26% recorded once. Sequencing input: blood. The receptors here all came from a man aged 35-49 years with Graves' hyperthyroidism that later progressed to Graves' ophthalmopathy.

This clonotype was found many times. V gene TRBV6-5 combines with J gene TRBJ1-2; tentative D call: TRBD1 (5 bases). Germline CDR1 and CDR2: MNHEY and SVGAGI. This CDR3 has 15 residues. With 4 bases removed from V and 4 bases from J, the gap between germline ends came to 16 bases. The CDR3 nucleotides read TGTGCCAGCAGTTCGAATCCGGGACCGATCTATGGCTACACCTTC. It specifies CASSSNPGPIYGYTF.

The chain recombines TRBV7-9 with TRBJ2-2; D not resolved. This CDR3 spans 13 amino acids. Germline V CDR1 and CDR2: SEHNR, FQNEAQ (reference sequence). V lost 7 bases and J lost 4, with 10 bases in between. The CDR3 bases are TGTGCCAGCAAAGGGCTAAGCACCGGGGAGCTGTTTTTT. Encoded protein: CASKGLSTGELFF.

This clonotype was seen many times. The V gene is TRBV4-1, the J gene TRBJ2-2, with D possibly matching TRBD1 (5 bases). CDR1 is MGHRA and CDR2 is YSYEKL in the germline V gene. The CDR3 totals 17 residues. V shed 4 bases and J shed 5 bases, with 20 bases lying between them. The DNA of the CDR3 is TGCGCCAGCAGCCGCCTGCCCTTCAGGGTTTCAACCGGGGAGCTGTTTTTT. This encodes CASSRLPFRVSTGELFF.

This sequence joins TRBV7-9 and TRBJ2-4; a possible D gene is TRBD1 (6 bases). There are 15 residues in the CDR3. The germline gives CDR1 SEHNR, CDR2 FQNEAQ (reference sequence). Trimming stripped 4 bases from V and 2 bases from J, with 12 bases between. CDR3 DNA: TGTGCCAGCAGCTCAATAGGGGGTTCCAAAAACATTCAGTACTTC. This encodes CASSSIGGSKNIQYF. Using reference TRBV7-9 and TRBJ2-4 for the parts outside the CDR3, the full variable domain is DTGVSQNPRHKITKRGQNVTFRCDPISEHNRLYWYRQTLGQGPEFLTYFQNEAQLEKSRLLSDRFSAERPKGSFSTLEIQRTEQGDSAMYLCASSSIGGSKNIQYFGAGTRLSVL.

This clonotype was counted at least ten times. The chain combines TRBV12-3 or TRBV12-4 with TRBJ2-2; D is tentatively TRBD1 or TRBD2 (5 bases each). V was shortened by 3 bases and J by 3 bases, with 8 bases between the two germline ends. This CDR3 has 14 residues. The CDR3 protein is CASSLGPHTGELFF. The CDR3 DNA reads as TGTGCCAGCAGTTTGGGACCACACACCGGGGAGCTGTTTTTT.

This clonotype has only a few counts. The genes are TRBV30 and TRBJ2-7; D is unresolved. Trimming pared 8 bases from V and 1 base from J, leaving 15 bases between. The germline gives CDR1 GTSNPN, CDR2 SVGIG (reference sequence). The CDR3 spans 13 residues. CDR3 amino acids: CALSPPASYEQYF. Written as DNA, the CDR3 is TGTGCCCTCTCCCCCCCGGCTTCCTACGAGCAGTACTTC.

This chain's CDR3 is CASSSETVYPGGAYEQYF. The DNA for the CDR3 is TGTGCCAGCAGTTCGGAGACGGTATATCCCGGGGGGGCCTACGAGCAGTACTTC. The J gene is TRBJ2-7, the V gene TRBV28; 8 nucleotides line up with TRBD2. CDR1 MDHEN and CDR2 SYDVKM come from the germline V gene. This CDR3 is 18 amino acids long. V lost 4 bases to trimming and J lost 2 bases; unmatched junction nucleotides: 16.

This clonotype was observed at least ten times. J is TRBJ1-5 and V is TRBV4-1, with D unclear. This CDR3 contains 16 residues. CDR1 is MGHRA, CDR2 YSYEKL, per germline. V was trimmed by 0 bases and J by 0 bases, leaving 9 bases between them. The CDR3 DNA is TGCGCCAGCAGCCAAGATTTTAGTTATAGCAATCAGCCCCAGCATTTT. Protein sequence: CASSQDFSYSNQPQHF.

This clonotype was counted at least ten times. The chain is built from TRBV10-3 and TRBJ1-2; possible D gene TRBD1, 6 bases. The CDR3 is 15 residues long. Trimming removed 3 bases from V and 7 bases from J, with 18 bases in between. CDR1 is ENHRY and CDR2 is SYGVKD in the germline V gene. The CDR3 sequence is CAISEGGGAFTGYTF. The CDR3 region has the DNA TGTGCCATCAGTGAAGGGGGGGGCGCTTTCACTGGCTACACCTTC.

Many counts were recorded for this clonotype. The J gene is TRBJ1-3, the V gene TRBV29-1; TRBD1 matches at 7 bases. Per the germline V gene, CDR1 is SQVTM and CDR2 is ANQGSEA. The CDR3 is 13 residues long. The V gene end was trimmed by 2 bases and the J gene end by 4 bases; junction bases not matched to a gene: 2. CDR3 DNA: TGCAGCGTTGAACTGGACAGGGGAAACACCATATATTTT. It yields the protein CSVELDRGNTIYF.

This sequence joins TRBV12-3 or TRBV12-4 and TRBJ2-7, with D possibly TRBD2 on 5 matching bases. Trimming pared 5 bases from V and 7 bases from J, leaving 15 bases between. The CDR3 runs to 13 residues. CDR3 DNA: TGTGCCAGCAGTGGTATGTCTAGCCTAGAGCAGTACTTC. Its translation: CASSGMSSLEQYF.

This clonotype was seen ten or more times. This chain uses TRBV12-3 or TRBV12-4 with TRBJ1-2; D is possibly TRBD1 (6 bases). V lost 5 bases and J 6 bases, leaving 13 bases between the germline ends. The CDR3 has 13 residues. CDR3 DNA sequence: TGTGCCAGCAGTACGACGGGGGGCAATGGCTACACCTTC. It specifies CASSTTGGNGYTF.

The sample holds many counts of this clonotype. This chain links TRBV6-2 or TRBV6-3 with TRBJ2-7; 7 bases line up with TRBD1. After removal of 7 bases from V and 6 bases from J, the junction contained 9 bases not matched to a gene. Germline CDR1 MNHEY, CDR2 SVGEGT. The CDR3 runs 13 residues. The CDR3, as DNA: TGTGCCAGCATTGAAGACAGGGTCGGCGAGCAGTACTTC. Translation: CASIEDRVGEQYF.

The chain has TRBV6-5 and TRBJ2-5; D remains unclear. The CDR3 consists of 13 residues. Trimming left V 4 bases short and J 3 bases short, with 9 bases between. Germline values: CDR1 MNHEY, CDR2 SVGAGI. As DNA, the CDR3 is TGTGCCAGCAGTTCCGGGTTAAAAGAGACCCAGTACTTC. This sequence encodes CASSSGLKETQYF.

The chain employs TRBV9 and TRBJ2-2; D unclear. Germline V CDR1 and CDR2: SGDLS, YYNGEE. Trimming cost V 4 bases and J 4 bases, with 5 bases left between them. This CDR3 has 12 residues. CDR3 region: CASSMVTGELFF. In DNA, the CDR3 is TGTGCCAGCAGCATGGTCACCGGGGAGCTGTTTTTT. The complete variable domain, with remaining parts taken from reference TRBV9 and TRBJ2-2, reads DSGVTQTPKHLITATGQRVTLRCSPRSGDLSVYWYQQSLDQGLQFLIQYYNGEERAKGNILERFSAQQFPDLHSELNLSSLELGDSALYFCASSMVTGELFFGEGSRLTVL.

This clonotype was seen repeatedly, ten times or more. The rearrangement uses TRBV4-1 and TRBJ2-5; tentative D call: TRBD2 (6 bases). Looked up from germline, CDR1 is MGHRA and CDR2 is YSYEKL. Trimming stripped 4 bases from V and 5 bases from J, with 17 bases between. This CDR3 comprises 15 residues. The CDR3 here is CASSPLWAGRETQYF. CDR3 DNA: TGCGCCAGCAGCCCTTTATGGGCAGGGAGGGAGACCCAGTACTTC.

V and J are TRBV11-1 and TRBJ2-5; TRBD1 might be the D (7 bases). Trimming pared 5 bases from V and 7 bases from J, leaving 17 bases between. The CDR3 sequence is 14 residues long. Germline lookup yields CDR1 SGHAT and CDR2 FQDESV (reference sequence). CDR3 DNA: TGTGCCAGCAGCCCTCCAGGGGGAGGAATGACCCAGTACTTC. Protein: CASSPPGGGMTQYF.

The V call is TRBV20-1, the J call TRBJ2-7; the match to TRBD2 covers 15 bases. The CDR3 is made up of 15 amino acids. Germline V gene lookup returns CDR1 DFQATT and CDR2 SNEGSKA (reference sequence). V lost 1 base to trimming and J lost 4 bases; unmatched junction nucleotides: 2. The CDR3 coding sequence is TGCAGTGCTAGAGGGGGGACTAGCGGGAGGTACGAGCAGTACTTC. Translation: CSARGGTSGRYEQYF.

The chain links TRBV27 to TRBJ2-5, with 8 nucleotides matching TRBD2. Germline V gene lookup returns CDR1 MNHEY and CDR2 SMNVEV (reference sequence). The CDR3 has 17 residues. The V and J ends lost 4 bases and 1 base, in that order; junction bases with no gene match: 11. The CDR3 DNA sequence: TGTGCCAGCAGTTCCGGGAGAGTAGCGGGGTCCCAAGAGACCCAGTACTTC. Encoded protein: CASSSGRVAGSQETQYF.

This clonotype has a count of ten or more. The V call is TRBV28, the J call TRBJ2-7, with D maybe TRBD2 (5 bases). The CDR3 contains 15 residues. The germline V gene encodes CDR1 MDHEN and CDR2 SYDVKM. V lost 6 bases and J lost 3, with 18 bases in between. The CDR3 nucleotides are TGTGCCAGCAGCGAACCCGGGGAAAAAAACTACGAGCAGTACTTC. Its protein product is CASSEPGEKNYEQYF.

At least ten counts were recorded for this clonotype. The rearrangement joins TRBV2 to TRBJ1-5, with D uncertain. V was pared by 4 bases and J by 0 bases, with 7 bases between. Germline values: CDR1 SNHLY, CDR2 FYNNEI. The CDR3 spans 14 residues. The CDR3, as DNA: TGTGCCAGCAGTGTTACCGTTAGCAATCAGCCCCAGCATTTT. This translates into CASSVTVSNQPQHF.

This rearrangement joins TRBV12-3 or TRBV12-4 to TRBJ2-7, with 8 bases that match TRBD2. The J segment lost 0 bases and the V segment lost 5 bases, leaving 15 bases of the junction unmatched. This CDR3 comprises 18 residues. CDR3 sequence (DNA): TGTGCCAGCAGTCCTATCGACGTTAGCGGGATGGGCTCCTACGAGCAGTACTTC. This encodes CASSPIDVSGMGSYEQYF.

This clonotype was observed many times. V gene TRBV12-3 or TRBV12-4 combines with J gene TRBJ1-1, with D perhaps TRBD1 (5 bases). CDR3 size: 14 residues. Trimming took 7 bases from V and 1 from J, leaving 13 bases between them. For the CDR3, the DNA is TGTGCCAGCACCCGGGGGGTGCCGAACACTGAAGCTTTCTTT. Translating it yields CASTRGVPNTEAFF.

This clonotype was counted ten times or more. The chain uses TRBV15 and TRBJ2-2; possible D gene TRBD2, 5 bases. The germline V gene encodes CDR1 LNHNV and CDR2 YYDKDF (reference sequence). The V end was cut by 1 base, the J end by 0 bases, with 9 bases between. The CDR3 has 16 amino acids. The DNA of the CDR3 is TGTGCCACCAGCAGAGTGGCTAGCCCGAACACCGGGGAGCTGTTTTTT. Translating gives CATSRVASPNTGELFF.

This clonotype was seen many times. V is TRBV6-5 and J is TRBJ2-5; 7 bases align to TRBD2. Trimming cost V 5 bases and J 5 bases; bases outside gene matches: 5. CDR1 MNHEY and CDR2 SVGAGI come from the germline V gene. The CDR3 consists of 13 residues. CDR3 nucleotide sequence: TGTGCCAGCAGTACGGCGGGAGTGGAGACCCAGTACTTC. This encodes CASSTAGVETQYF.

This clonotype has ten or more counts. V and J are TRBV6-5 and TRBJ2-2; weak D call: TRBD1 (5 bases). The CDR3 is made up of 16 amino acids. Trimming removed 2 bases from V and 0 bases from J, with 10 bases in between. Germline CDR1 and CDR2: MNHEY and SVGAGI. The CDR3 loop reads CASSYVRAPNTGELFF. The CDR3 region has the DNA TGTGCCAGCAGTTACGTCAGGGCTCCGAACACCGGGGAGCTGTTTTTT.

This clonotype was observed many times. The gene calls are TRBV5-1 and TRBJ2-5, with TRBD2 identical over 7 bases. The V segment lost 0 bases and the J segment 7 bases; nucleotides outside the gene matches: 3. This CDR3 is built from 13 residues. In germline, CDR1 is SGHRS, CDR2 YFSETQ. CDR3 in amino acids: CASSLGQRGTQYF. The CDR3 DNA sequence: TGCGCCAGCAGCTTGGGCCAGCGGGGGACCCAGTACTTC.